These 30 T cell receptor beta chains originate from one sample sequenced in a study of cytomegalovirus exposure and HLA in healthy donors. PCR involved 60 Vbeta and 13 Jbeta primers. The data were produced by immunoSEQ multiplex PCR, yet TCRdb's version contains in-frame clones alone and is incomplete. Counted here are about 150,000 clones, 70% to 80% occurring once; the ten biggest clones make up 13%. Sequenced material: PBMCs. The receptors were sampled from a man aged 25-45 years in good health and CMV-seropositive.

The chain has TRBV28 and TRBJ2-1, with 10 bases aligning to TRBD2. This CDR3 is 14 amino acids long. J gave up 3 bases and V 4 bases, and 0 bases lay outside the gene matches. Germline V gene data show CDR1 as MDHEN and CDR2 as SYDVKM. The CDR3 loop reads CASSSSGSYNEQFF. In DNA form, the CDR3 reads TGTGCCAGCAGTTCTAGCGGGAGCTACAATGAGCAGTTCTTC.

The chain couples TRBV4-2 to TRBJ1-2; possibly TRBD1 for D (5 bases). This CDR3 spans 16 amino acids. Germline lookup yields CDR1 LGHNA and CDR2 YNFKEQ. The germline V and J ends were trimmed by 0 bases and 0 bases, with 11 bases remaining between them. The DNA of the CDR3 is TGTGCCAGCAGCCAAGATTGGGGGAGGACTAACTATGGCTACACCTTC. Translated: CASSQDWGRTNYGYTF.

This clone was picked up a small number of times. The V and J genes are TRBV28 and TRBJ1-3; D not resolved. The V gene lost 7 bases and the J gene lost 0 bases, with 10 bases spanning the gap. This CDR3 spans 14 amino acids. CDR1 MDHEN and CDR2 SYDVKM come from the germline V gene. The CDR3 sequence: CASTKIHSGNTIYF. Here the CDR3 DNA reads TGTGCCAGCACTAAGATCCACTCTGGAAACACCATATATTTT. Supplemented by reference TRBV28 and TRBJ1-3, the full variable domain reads DVKVTQSSRYLVKRTGEKVFLECVQDMDHENMFWYRQDPGLGLRLIYFSYDVKMKEKGDIPEGYSVSREKKERFSLILESASTNQTSMYLCASTKIHSGNTIYFGEGSWLTVV.

CDR3 nucleotides: TGTGCCAGCAGCCCCGGGACTGGACAGGGGTGGAACATTCAGTACTTC. Translating gives CASSPGTGQGWNIQYF. The V call is TRBV6-6, the J call TRBJ2-4; 9 bases line up with TRBD1. The CDR3 totals 16 residues. Per the germline V gene, CDR1 is MNHNY and CDR2 is SVGAGI (reference sequence). With 6 bases clipped from V and 7 bases from J, the junction kept 13 bases outside the gene matches.

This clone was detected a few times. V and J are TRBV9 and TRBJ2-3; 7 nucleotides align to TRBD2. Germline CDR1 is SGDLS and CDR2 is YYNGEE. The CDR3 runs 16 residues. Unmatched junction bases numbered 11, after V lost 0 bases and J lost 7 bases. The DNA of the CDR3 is TGTGCCAGCAGCGTAGTTGCGGGAGAGGGTCCCCATACGCAGTATTTT. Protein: CASSVVAGEGPHTQYF.

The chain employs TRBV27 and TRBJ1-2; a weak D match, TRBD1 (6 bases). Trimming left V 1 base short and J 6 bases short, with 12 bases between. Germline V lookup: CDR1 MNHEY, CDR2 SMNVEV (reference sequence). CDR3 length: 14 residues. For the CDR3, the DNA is TGTGCCAGCAGTTTATGGGGGGGGCGTGATGGCTACACCTTC. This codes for CASSLWGGRDGYTF.

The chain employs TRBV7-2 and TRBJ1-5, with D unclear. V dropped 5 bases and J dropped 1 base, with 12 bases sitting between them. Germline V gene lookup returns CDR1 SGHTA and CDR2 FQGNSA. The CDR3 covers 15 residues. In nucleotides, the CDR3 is TGTGCCAGCAGCACCGGGAGGTCGAGCAATCAGCCCCAGCATTTT. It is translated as CASSTGRSSNQPQHF.

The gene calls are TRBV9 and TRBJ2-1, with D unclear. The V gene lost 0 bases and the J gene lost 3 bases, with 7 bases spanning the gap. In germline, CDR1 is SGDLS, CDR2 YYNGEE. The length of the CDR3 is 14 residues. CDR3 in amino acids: CASSVDRIYNEQFF. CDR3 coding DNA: TGTGCCAGCAGCGTAGACAGAATCTACAATGAGCAGTTCTTC.

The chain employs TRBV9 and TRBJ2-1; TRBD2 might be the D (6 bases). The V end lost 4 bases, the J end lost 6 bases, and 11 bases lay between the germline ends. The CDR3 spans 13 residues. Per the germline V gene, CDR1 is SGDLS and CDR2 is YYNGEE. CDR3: CASSPPSVNEQFF. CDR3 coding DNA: TGTGCCAGCAGCCCTCCTAGCGTCAATGAGCAGTTCTTC.

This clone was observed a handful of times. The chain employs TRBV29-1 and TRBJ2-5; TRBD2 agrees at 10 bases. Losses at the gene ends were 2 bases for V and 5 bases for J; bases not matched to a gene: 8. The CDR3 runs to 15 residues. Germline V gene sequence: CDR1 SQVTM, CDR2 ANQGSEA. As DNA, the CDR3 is TGCAGCGTTGAACGGGTAGCGGGGGGTGTGGAGACCCAGTACTTC. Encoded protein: CSVERVAGGVETQYF. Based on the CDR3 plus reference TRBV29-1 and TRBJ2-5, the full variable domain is SAVISQKPSRDICQRGTSLTIQCQVDSQVTMMFWYRQQPGQSLTLIATANQGSEATYESGFVIDKFPISRPNLTFSTLTVSNMSPEDSSIYLCSVERVAGGVETQYFGPGTRLLVL.

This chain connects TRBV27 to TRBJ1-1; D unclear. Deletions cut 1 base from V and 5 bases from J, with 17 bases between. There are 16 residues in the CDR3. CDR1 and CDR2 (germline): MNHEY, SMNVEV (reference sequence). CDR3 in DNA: TGTGCCAGCAGTTTATACGTAGCGCGACGGGGAACTGAAGCTTTCTTT. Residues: CASSLYVARRGTEAFF.

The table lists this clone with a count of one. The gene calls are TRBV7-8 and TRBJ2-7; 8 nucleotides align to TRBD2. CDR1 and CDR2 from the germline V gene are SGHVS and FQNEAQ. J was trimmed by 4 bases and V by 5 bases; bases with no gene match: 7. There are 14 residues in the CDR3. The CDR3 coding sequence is TGTGCCAGCAGCCCCCGGTCGGGGGGGTACGAGCAGTACTTC. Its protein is CASSPRSGGYEQYF.

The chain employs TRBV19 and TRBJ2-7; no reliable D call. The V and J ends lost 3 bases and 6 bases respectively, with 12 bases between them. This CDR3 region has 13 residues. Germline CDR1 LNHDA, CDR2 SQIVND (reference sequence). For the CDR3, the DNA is TGTGCCAGTAGTATGAGATCCCAGCGCGAGCAGTACTTC. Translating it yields CASSMRSQREQYF.

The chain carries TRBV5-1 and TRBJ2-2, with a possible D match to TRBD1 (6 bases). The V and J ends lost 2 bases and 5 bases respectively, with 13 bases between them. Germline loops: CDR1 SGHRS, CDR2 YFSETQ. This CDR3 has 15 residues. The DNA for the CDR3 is TGCGCCAGCAGCTTCGCAGGGGTCGGGACCGGGGAGCTGTTTTTT. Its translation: CASSFAGVGTGELFF. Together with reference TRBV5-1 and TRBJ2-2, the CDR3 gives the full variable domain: KAGVTQTPRYLIKTRGQQVTLSCSPISGHRSVSWYQQTPGQGLQFLFEYFSETQRNKGNFPGRFSGRQFSNSRSEMNVSTLELGDSALYLCASSFAGVGTGELFFGEGSRLTVL.

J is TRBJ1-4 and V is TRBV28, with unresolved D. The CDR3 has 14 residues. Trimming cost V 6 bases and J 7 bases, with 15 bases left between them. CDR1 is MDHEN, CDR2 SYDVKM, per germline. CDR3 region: CASRTGTAGEKLFF. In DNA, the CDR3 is TGTGCCAGCAGGACTGGCACAGCGGGTGAAAAACTGTTTTTT.

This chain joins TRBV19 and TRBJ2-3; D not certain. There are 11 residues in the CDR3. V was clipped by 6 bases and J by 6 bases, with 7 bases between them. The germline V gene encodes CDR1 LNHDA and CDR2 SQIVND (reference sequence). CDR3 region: CASSIRDTQYF. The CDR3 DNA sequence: TGTGCCAGTAGCATACGGGATACGCAGTATTTT.

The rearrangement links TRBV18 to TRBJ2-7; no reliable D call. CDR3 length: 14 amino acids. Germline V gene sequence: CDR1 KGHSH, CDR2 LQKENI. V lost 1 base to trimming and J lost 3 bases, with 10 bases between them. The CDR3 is CASSPQSTVYEQYF. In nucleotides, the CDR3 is TGTGCCAGCTCACCACAAAGCACAGTCTACGAGCAGTACTTC.

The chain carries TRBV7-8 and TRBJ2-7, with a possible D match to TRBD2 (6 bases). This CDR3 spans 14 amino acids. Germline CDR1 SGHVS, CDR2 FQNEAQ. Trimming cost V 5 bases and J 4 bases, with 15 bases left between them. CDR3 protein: CASSQGQGGYEQYF. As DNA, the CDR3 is TGTGCCAGCAGCCAGGGCCAGGGAGGATACGAGCAGTACTTC.

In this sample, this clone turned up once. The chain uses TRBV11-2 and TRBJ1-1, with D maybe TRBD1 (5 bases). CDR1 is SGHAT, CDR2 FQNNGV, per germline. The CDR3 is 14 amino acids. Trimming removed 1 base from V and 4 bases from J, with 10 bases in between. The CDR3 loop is CASSLAPGGTEAFF. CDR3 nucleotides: TGTGCCAGCAGCTTAGCCCCCGGGGGCACTGAAGCTTTCTTT.

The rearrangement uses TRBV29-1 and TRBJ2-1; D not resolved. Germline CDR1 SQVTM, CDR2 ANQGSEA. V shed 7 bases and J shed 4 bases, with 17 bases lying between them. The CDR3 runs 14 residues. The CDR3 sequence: CSASIETTYNEQFF. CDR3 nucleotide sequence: TGCAGCGCATCGATCGAAACTACTTACAATGAGCAGTTCTTC.

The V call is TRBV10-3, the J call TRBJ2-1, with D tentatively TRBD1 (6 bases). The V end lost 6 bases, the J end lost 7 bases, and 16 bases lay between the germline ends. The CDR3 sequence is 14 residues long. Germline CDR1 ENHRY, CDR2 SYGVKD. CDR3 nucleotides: TGTGCCATCAGCCCCGGGGCAGGGGTGAATGAGCAGTTCTTC. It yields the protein CAISPGAGVNEQFF.

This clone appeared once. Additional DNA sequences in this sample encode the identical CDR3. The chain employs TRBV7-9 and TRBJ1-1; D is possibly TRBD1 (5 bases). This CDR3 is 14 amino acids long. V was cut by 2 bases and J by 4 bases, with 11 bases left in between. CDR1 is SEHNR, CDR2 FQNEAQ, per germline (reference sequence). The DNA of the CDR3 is TGTGCCAGCAGCTTACCGGAGGGACCCACTGAAGCTTTCTTT. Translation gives CASSLPEGPTEAFF. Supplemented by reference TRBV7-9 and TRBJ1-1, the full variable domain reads DTGVSQNPRHKITKRGQNVTFRCDPISEHNRLYWYRQTLGQGPEFLTYFQNEAQLEKSRLLSDRFSAERPKGSFSTLEIQRTEQGDSAMYLCASSLPEGPTEAFFGQGTRLTVV.

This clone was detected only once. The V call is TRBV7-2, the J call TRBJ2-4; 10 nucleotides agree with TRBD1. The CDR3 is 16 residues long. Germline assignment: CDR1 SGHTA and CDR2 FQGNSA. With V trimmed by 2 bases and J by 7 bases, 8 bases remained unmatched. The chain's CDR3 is CASSLFLRTGGNIQYF. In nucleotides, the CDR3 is TGTGCCAGCAGCTTATTTCTGCGGACAGGGGGTAACATTCAGTACTTC. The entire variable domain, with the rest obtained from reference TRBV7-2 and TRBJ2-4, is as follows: GAGVSQSPSNKVTEKGKDVELRCDPISGHTALYWYRQSLGQGLEFLIYFQGNSAPDKSGLPSDRFSAERTGGSVSTLTIQRTQQEDSAVYLCASSLFLRTGGNIQYFGAGTRLSVL.

The CDR3 DNA follows: TGTGCCTGGAGTGTAGACAGCGGGATAGGGACCGGGGAGCTGTTTTTT. It specifies CAWSVDSGIGTGELFF. The rearrangement links TRBV30 to TRBJ2-2, with TRBD2 identical over 7 bases. V lost 0 bases and J lost 5; bases outside the gene matches: 9. In germline, CDR1 is GTSNPN, CDR2 SVGIG (reference sequence). CDR3 length equals 16 residues.

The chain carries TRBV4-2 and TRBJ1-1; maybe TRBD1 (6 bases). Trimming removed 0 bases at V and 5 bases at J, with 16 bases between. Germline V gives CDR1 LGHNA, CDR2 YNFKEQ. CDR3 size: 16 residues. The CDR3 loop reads CASSQDIRGWRTEAFF. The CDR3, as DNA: TGTGCCAGCAGCCAAGATATCAGGGGATGGAGGACTGAAGCTTTCTTT.

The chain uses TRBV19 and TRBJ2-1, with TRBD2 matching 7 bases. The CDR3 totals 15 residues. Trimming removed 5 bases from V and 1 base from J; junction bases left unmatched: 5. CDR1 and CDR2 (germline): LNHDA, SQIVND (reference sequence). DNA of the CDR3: TGTGCCAGTAGTTTTCTGGGGGGGTCCTACAATGAGCAGTTCTTC. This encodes CASSFLGGSYNEQFF.

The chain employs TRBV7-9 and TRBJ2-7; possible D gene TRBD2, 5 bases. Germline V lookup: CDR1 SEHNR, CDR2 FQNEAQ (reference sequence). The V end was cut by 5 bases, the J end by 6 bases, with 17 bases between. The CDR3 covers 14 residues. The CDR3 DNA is TGTGCCAGCAGCGACATCGGGGTCTTGGGCGAGCAGTACTTC. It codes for CASSDIGVLGEQYF.

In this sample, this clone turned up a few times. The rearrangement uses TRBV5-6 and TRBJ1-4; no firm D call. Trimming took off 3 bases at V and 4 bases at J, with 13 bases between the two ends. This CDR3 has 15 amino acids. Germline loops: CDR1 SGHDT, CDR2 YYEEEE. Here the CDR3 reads CASSSIYSLNEKLFF. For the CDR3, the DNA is TGTGCCAGCAGCTCGATTTACAGCCTTAATGAAAAACTGTTTTTT.

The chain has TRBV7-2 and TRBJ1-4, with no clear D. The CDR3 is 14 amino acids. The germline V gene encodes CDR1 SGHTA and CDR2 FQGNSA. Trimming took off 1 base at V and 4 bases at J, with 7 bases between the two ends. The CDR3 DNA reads TGTGCCAGCAGCTTAGAACGGGGTAATGAAAAACTGTTTTTT. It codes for CASSLERGNEKLFF.

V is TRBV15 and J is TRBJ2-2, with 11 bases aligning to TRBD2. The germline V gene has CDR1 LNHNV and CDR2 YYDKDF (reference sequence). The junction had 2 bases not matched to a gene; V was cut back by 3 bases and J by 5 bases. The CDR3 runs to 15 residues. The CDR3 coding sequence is TGTGCCACCAGCAGGGTAGCGGGAGGGACCGGGGAGCTGTTTTTT. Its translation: CATSRVAGGTGELFF.